These 28 T cell receptor beta chains were all obtained from the same sample, sequenced in a study of cytomegalovirus exposure and HLA in healthy donors. The PCR contained 60 Vbeta and 13 Jbeta primers. Profiling relied on immunoSEQ multiplex PCR, and the TCRdb table lists in-frame clones only, not all of them. The sample has roughly 280,000 clones; around 65% are singletons. The sequencing input was PBMCs. The receptor source for this set is a female donor in good health and CMV-seronegative.

This clone was detected a few times. The rearrangement uses TRBV9 and TRBJ2-7; 9 bases are a match to TRBD1. Germline lookup yields CDR1 SGDLS and CDR2 YYNGEE. The CDR3 runs 18 residues. V shed 0 bases, J shed 2 bases, and the junction held 12 bases outside the gene matches. DNA of the CDR3: TGTGCCAGCAGCGTAGGGGACAGGGAGCTGGAGCAGGCCTACGAGCAGTACTTC. It specifies CASSVGDRELEQAYEQYF.

The chain employs TRBV2 and TRBJ2-7; 8 nucleotides match TRBD1. The germline V gene has CDR1 SNHLY and CDR2 FYNNEI. The CDR3 covers 13 residues. The ends lost 9 bases at V and 2 bases at J; junction bases unmatched: 6. The CDR3 DNA is TGTGCCAGAGGCCGGGACAGGACCTACGAGCAGTACTTC. Its protein is CARGRDRTYEQYF.

The chain recombines TRBV29-1 with TRBJ2-7, with TRBD1 as a possible D gene (5 bases). The length of the CDR3 is 12 residues. CDR1 is SQVTM, CDR2 ANQGSEA, per germline. V lost 4 bases and J lost 2, with 9 bases in between. CDR3 nucleotides: TGCAGCGTTGTGACAGCCACCTACGAGCAGTACTTC. Translated, it gives CSVVTATYEQYF.

This clone was seen only a few times. The rearrangement uses TRBV4-1 and TRBJ2-1; TRBD2 matches at 11 bases. Trimming removed 1 base from V and 4 bases from J; junction bases left unmatched: 9. This CDR3 is 18 amino acids long. Per the germline V gene, CDR1 is MGHRA and CDR2 is YSYEKL. The CDR3, as DNA: TGCGCCAGCAGCCAAGGGGGAACGACTAGCGGGATTTACAATGAGCAGTTCTTC. Its protein is CASSQGGTTSGIYNEQFF.

This clone was observed once. The chain recombines TRBV5-6 with TRBJ1-1; the D is unclear. This CDR3 spans 14 amino acids. CDR1 SGHDT and CDR2 YYEEEE come from the germline V gene. Trimming removed 1 base at V and 2 bases at J, with 9 bases between. The CDR3 loop is CASSLPPGNTEAFF. CDR3 nucleotides: TGTGCCAGCAGCTTGCCTCCGGGAAACACTGAAGCTTTCTTT.

The CDR3 DNA follows: TGCGCCAGCAGCTCCGGACAGGGCCCTGGAAACACCATATATTTT. Its translation is CASSSGQGPGNTIYF. This chain uses TRBV5-1 with TRBJ1-3; 8 bases are a match to TRBD1. Trimming took 3 bases from V and 2 from J; bases not matched to a gene: 4. The CDR3 contains 15 residues. CDR1 and CDR2 (germline): SGHRS, YFSETQ.

This clone has just a few counts. The chain has TRBV20-1 and TRBJ2-5, with D unresolved. Germline lookup yields CDR1 DFQATT and CDR2 SNEGSKA (reference sequence). The CDR3 is made up of 11 amino acids. With 3 bases removed from V and 2 bases from J, the gap between germline ends came to 4 bases. The CDR3 protein is CSASGQETQYF. The CDR3 DNA is TGCAGTGCTAGCGGTCAAGAGACCCAGTACTTC.

This sequence joins TRBV29-1 and TRBJ2-3; 8 nucleotides agree with TRBD2. Per the germline V gene, CDR1 is SQVTM and CDR2 is ANQGSEA. Trimming at V came to 2 bases and at J to 0 bases, leaving 7 bases not matched to a gene. The CDR3 totals 16 residues. The CDR3 nucleotides are TGCAGCGTTGAAAAGGGAGCGGGAGTGAGCACAGATACGCAGTATTTT. Translating gives CSVEKGAGVSTDTQYF.

V is TRBV28 and J is TRBJ1-3; D may be TRBD1 (5 bases). The germline CDR1 and CDR2 sequences are MDHEN and SYDVKM. The CDR3 has 14 residues. V dropped 7 bases and J dropped 0 bases, with 10 bases sitting between them. CDR3 amino acids: CASTDSTSGNTIYF. The CDR3 coding sequence is TGTGCCAGCACAGACAGTACCTCTGGAAACACCATATATTTT.

The CDR3 DNA follows: TGCGCCAGCAGCCAAGTTACTCTCTCTGGAAACACCATATATTTT. Translating gives CASSQVTLSGNTIYF. The chain is built from TRBV4-1 and TRBJ1-3; D gene ambiguous. The V and J ends lost 1 base and 0 bases respectively, with 7 bases between them. CDR1 MGHRA and CDR2 YSYEKL come from the germline V gene. The CDR3 loop spans 15 amino acids.

The chain couples TRBV15 to TRBJ2-7, with a tentative D call TRBD1 (5 bases). V was cut by 0 bases and J by 5 bases, with 20 bases left in between. CDR3 length: 17 amino acids. Germline V gene lookup returns CDR1 LNHNV and CDR2 YYDKDF (reference sequence). The CDR3 nucleotides read TGTGCCACCAGCAGAGATCGATGGCAGGGTCGTAGTAACGAGCAGTACTTC. This translates into CATSRDRWQGRSNEQYF. The whole variable domain, remainder taken from reference TRBV15 and TRBJ2-7, is DAMVIQNPRYQVTQFGKPVTLSCSQTLNHNVMYWYQQKSSQAPKLLFHYYDKDFNNEADTPDNFQSRRPNTSFCFLDIRSPGLGDTAMYLCATSRDRWQGRSNEQYFGPGTRLTVT.

This clone was found a few times. V usage is TRBV7-2 and J usage is TRBJ2-1; TRBD2 matches at 12 bases. The germline V gene has CDR1 SGHTA and CDR2 FQGNSA. CDR3 length: 14 amino acids. V gave up 0 bases and J gave up 9 bases; unmatched junction bases: 0. The CDR3 loop reads CASSLALAGGEQFF. In DNA form, the CDR3 reads TGTGCCAGCAGCTTAGCACTAGCGGGAGGTGAGCAGTTCTTC.

This chain uses TRBV9 with TRBJ1-2; 8 bases map to TRBD1. V lost 4 bases to trimming and J lost 0 bases; unmatched junction nucleotides: 11. The germline gives CDR1 SGDLS, CDR2 YYNGEE. CDR3 length: 17 residues. This CDR3 is CASSIGQGRSSNYGYTF. The CDR3 DNA is TGTGCCAGCAGCATCGGACAGGGACGGTCCTCTAACTATGGCTACACCTTC.

This clone was seen more than once but under ten times. The CDR3 nucleotides read TGTGCCAGCAGGGTTGATCGGGGGGGGACCACAGATACGCAGTATTTT. Protein product: CASRVDRGGTTDTQYF. The chain combines TRBV14 with TRBJ2-3, with 8 bases lining up with TRBD2. V shed 6 bases, J shed 2 bases, and the junction held 10 bases outside the gene matches. Per germline, CDR1 SGHDN and CDR2 FVKESK. The CDR3 extends over 16 amino acids.

J is TRBJ2-3 and V is TRBV18; TRBD2 matches at 8 bases. The J segment lost 1 base and the V segment lost 5 bases, leaving 5 bases of the junction unmatched. CDR3 length equals 15 residues. CDR1 and CDR2 from the germline V gene are KGHSH and LQKENI. The CDR3 here is CASSYGLAGTDTQYF. CDR3 nucleotide sequence: TGTGCCAGCTCATACGGACTAGCAGGCACAGATACGCAGTATTTT.

A remark on this clone: Other nucleotide sequences in the sample specify the same CDR3. The chain joins TRBV4-2 to TRBJ1-2; D unresolved. The CDR3 extends over 15 amino acids. V lost 3 bases to trimming and J lost 0 bases, with 11 bases between them. The germline gives CDR1 LGHNA, CDR2 YNFKEQ. The CDR3 region has the DNA TGTGCCAGCAGCCAGGAGGGCACGGCTAACTATGGCTACACCTTC. This encodes CASSQEGTANYGYTF.

This clone was picked up a small number of times. Germline and junction disagree at one end, which may indicate a read error. The rearrangement joins TRBV29-1 to TRBJ1-2; no firm D call. CDR1 and CDR2 (germline): SQVTM, ANQGSEA. CDR3 length equals 13 residues. CDR3 nucleotide sequence: TGCAGCGTCGAAGGAGGTGAACGTTATGGCTACACCTTC. This codes for CSVEGGERYGYTF.

This clone was seen more than once but under ten times. The V and J genes are TRBV5-6 and TRBJ2-6; D remains unclear. Germline V CDR1 and CDR2: SGHDT, YYEEEE. V gave up 3 bases and J gave up 2 bases, with 9 bases separating them. This CDR3 has 15 amino acids. CDR3 in amino acids: CASSYRATGANVLTF. CDR3 nucleotide sequence: TGTGCCAGCAGCTACCGCGCTACTGGGGCCAACGTCCTGACTTTC.

The chain combines TRBV5-6 with TRBJ2-7; 15 bases align to TRBD2. The CDR3 length is 16 residues. The trim removed 5 bases at V and 2 bases at J, leaving 5 bases unmatched. CDR1 is SGHDT, CDR2 YYEEEE, per germline. CDR3 in amino acids: CASSQGLAGGAYEQYF. The DNA of the CDR3 is TGTGCCAGCAGTCAGGGACTAGCGGGAGGAGCCTACGAGCAGTACTTC.

V and J are TRBV5-6 and TRBJ2-1; the D is unclear. The length of the CDR3 is 13 residues. Germline assignment: CDR1 SGHDT and CDR2 YYEEEE. Trimming pared 2 bases from V and 1 base from J, leaving 4 bases between. In nucleotides, the CDR3 is TGTGCCAGCAGCTTCAGGTCCTACAATGAGCAGTTCTTC. This sequence encodes CASSFRSYNEQFF.

This sequence joins TRBV6-5 and TRBJ1-2, with 9 nucleotides matching TRBD1. The CDR3 extends over 14 amino acids. Germline trimming cut 7 bases from V and 8 bases from J; bases unmatched to any gene: 11. The germline CDR1 and CDR2 sequences are MNHEY and SVGAGI. CDR3 region: CASKLPGQGNGYTF. The CDR3 DNA follows: TGTGCCAGCAAATTACCGGGACAGGGAAACGGCTACACCTTC.

This clone was observed once. This chain uses TRBV2 with TRBJ1-1; maybe TRBD1 (5 bases). This CDR3 comprises 13 residues. Germline V gene lookup returns CDR1 SNHLY and CDR2 FYNNEI. V dropped 1 base and J dropped 9 bases, with 12 bases sitting between them. This CDR3 is CASSEEWQGKAFF. The CDR3, as DNA: TGTGCCAGCAGTGAAGAGTGGCAGGGAAAAGCTTTCTTT.

The rearrangement joins TRBV11-3 to TRBJ1-3; the D is unclear. In germline, CDR1 is SGHNT, CDR2 YENEEA. V was cut by 5 bases and J by 1 base, with 9 bases left in between. The CDR3 is 14 amino acids. In nucleotides, the CDR3 is TGTGCCAGCAGCCAGATCCCATCTGGAAACACCATATATTTT. Its translation is CASSQIPSGNTIYF.

Comments on this clone: The same CDR3 can be traced to other DNA sequences in this sample. The chain is built from TRBV14 and TRBJ2-5; D ambiguous. Deletions cut 4 bases from V and 4 bases from J, with 7 bases between. The CDR3 spans 12 residues. Germline CDR1 and CDR2: SGHDN and FVKESK. This chain's CDR3 is CASSPPGETQYF. The CDR3 nucleotides are TGTGCCAGCAGCCCTCCGGGAGAGACCCAGTACTTC. Using reference TRBV14 and TRBJ2-5 for the parts outside the CDR3, the full variable domain is EAGVTQFPSHSVIEKGQTVTLRCDPISGHDNLYWYRRVMGKEIKFLLHFVKESKQDESGMPNNRFLAERTGGTYSTLKVQPAELEDSGVYFCASSPPGETQYFGPGTRLLVL.

V usage is TRBV7-4 and J usage is TRBJ2-2; D uncertain. Trimming cost V 3 bases and J 5 bases, with 25 bases left between them. The CDR3 contains 19 residues. Germline lookup yields CDR1 SGHVT and CDR2 SQSDAQ. The CDR3, as DNA: TGTGCCAGCAGCTTGATCCACCATACTCTCCCCGCCCATACCGGGGAGCTGTTTTTT. Translating gives CASSLIHHTLPAHTGELFF.

V usage is TRBV9 and J usage is TRBJ2-1; D may be TRBD1 (5 bases). Germline V gives CDR1 SGDLS, CDR2 YYNGEE. V gave up 4 bases and J gave up 1 base, with 12 bases separating them. This CDR3 is 15 amino acids long. CDR3 in amino acids: CASSPDSLSYNEQFF. CDR3 coding DNA: TGTGCCAGCAGCCCAGACAGTTTATCCTACAATGAGCAGTTCTTC.

The V call is TRBV12-5, the J call TRBJ2-1, with a weak D call TRBD1 (6 bases). V shed 1 base and J shed 4 bases, with 8 bases lying between them. The CDR3 loop spans 14 amino acids. From germline, CDR1 is LGHNT and CDR2 FRNRAP. Here the CDR3 DNA reads TGTGCTAGTGGTTTGGCACAGGGTTACAATGAGCAGTTCTTC. Translated, it gives CASGLAQGYNEQFF.

This chain joins TRBV7-2 and TRBJ2-3, with 8 bases matching TRBD2. Germline loops: CDR1 SGHTA, CDR2 FQGNSA. The length of the CDR3 is 14 residues. The V and J ends lost 6 bases and 6 bases, in that order; junction bases with no gene match: 8. The CDR3 bases are TGTGCCAGCAGGGATAACCGGGGGGGGGATACGCAGTATTTT. Translation: CASRDNRGGDTQYF.